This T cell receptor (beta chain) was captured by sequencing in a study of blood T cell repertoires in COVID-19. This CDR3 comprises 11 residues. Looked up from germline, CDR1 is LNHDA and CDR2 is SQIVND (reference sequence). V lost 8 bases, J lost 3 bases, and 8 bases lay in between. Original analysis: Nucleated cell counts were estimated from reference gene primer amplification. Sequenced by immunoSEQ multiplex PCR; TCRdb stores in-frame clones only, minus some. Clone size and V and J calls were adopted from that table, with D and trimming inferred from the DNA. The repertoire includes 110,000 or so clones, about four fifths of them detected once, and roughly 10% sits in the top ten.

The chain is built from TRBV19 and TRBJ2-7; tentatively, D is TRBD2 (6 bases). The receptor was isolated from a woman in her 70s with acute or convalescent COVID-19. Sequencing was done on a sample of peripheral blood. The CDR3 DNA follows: TGTGCCAGTTCTAGCGTCTACGAGCAGTACTTC. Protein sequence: CASSSVYEQYF.